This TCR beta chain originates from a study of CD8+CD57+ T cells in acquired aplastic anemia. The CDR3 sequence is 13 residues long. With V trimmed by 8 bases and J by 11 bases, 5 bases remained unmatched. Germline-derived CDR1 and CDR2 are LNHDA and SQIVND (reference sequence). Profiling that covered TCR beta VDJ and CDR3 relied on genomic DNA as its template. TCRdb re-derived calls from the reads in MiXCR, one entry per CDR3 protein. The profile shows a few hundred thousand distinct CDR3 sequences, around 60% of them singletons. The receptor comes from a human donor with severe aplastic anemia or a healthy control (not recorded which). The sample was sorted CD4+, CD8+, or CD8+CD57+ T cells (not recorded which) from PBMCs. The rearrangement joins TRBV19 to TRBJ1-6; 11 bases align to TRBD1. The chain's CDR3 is CASAGTGGTPLHF. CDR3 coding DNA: TGTGCCAGTGCGGGGACAGGGGGGACACCCCTCCACTTT.